This T cell receptor (beta chain) stems from a study of cytomegalovirus exposure and HLA in healthy donors. Study results and caveats: Most observed TCR sequences were rare, whereas some public TCRs were detected in many donors. In vitro assays verified that three CMV-associated chains recognized CMV antigens specifically. Association with HLA alleles at 0.05 false discovery rate was found for 15,000 to 20,000 TCR beta sequences in a later analysis.

The CDR3 has 14 residues. CDR1 SGHNT and CDR2 YYREEE come from the germline V gene (reference sequence). Trimming cost V 4 bases and J 3 bases, with 12 bases left between them. On this clone itself: Its antigen is currently unknown.

13 Jbeta primers and 60 Vbeta primers were used for the PCR. Measured with immunoSEQ multiplex PCR; TCRdb has only the in-frame clones, and not every one. The table includes about 120,000 clones, about 73% detected once. Sequences were obtained from PBMCs. The sequence came from a woman younger than 45 in good health and CMV-seropositive. J is TRBJ2-3 and V is TRBV5-4, with D possibly matching TRBD2 (5 bases). DNA of the CDR3: TGTGCCAGCAGCGGAGGCCACGGGACAGATACGCAGTATTTT. It specifies CASSGGHGTDTQYF.